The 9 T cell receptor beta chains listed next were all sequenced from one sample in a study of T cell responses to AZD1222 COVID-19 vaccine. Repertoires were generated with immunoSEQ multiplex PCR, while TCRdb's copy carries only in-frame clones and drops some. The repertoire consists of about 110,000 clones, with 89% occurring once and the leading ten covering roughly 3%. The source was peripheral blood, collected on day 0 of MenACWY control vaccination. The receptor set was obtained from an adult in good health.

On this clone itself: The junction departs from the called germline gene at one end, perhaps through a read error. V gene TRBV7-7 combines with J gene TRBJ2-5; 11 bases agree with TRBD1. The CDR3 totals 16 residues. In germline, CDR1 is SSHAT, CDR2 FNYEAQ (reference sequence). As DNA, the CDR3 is TGTGCTAGCAGCTTAGTGGGGACAGGGGGCCAAGAGACCCAGTACTTC. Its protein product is CASSLVGTGGQETQYF.

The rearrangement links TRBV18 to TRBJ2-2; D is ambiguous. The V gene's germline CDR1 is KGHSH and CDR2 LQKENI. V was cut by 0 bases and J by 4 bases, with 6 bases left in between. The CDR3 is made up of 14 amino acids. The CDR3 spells CASSPPSFTGELFF. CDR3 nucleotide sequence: TGTGCCAGCTCACCACCCAGTTTCACCGGGGAGCTGTTTTTT. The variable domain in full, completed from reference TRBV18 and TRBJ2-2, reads NAGVMQNPRHLVRRRGQEARLRCSPMKGHSHVYWYRQLPEEGLKFMVYLQKENIIDESGMPKERFSAEFPKEGPSILRIQQVVRGDSAAYFCASSPPSFTGELFFGEGSRLTVL.

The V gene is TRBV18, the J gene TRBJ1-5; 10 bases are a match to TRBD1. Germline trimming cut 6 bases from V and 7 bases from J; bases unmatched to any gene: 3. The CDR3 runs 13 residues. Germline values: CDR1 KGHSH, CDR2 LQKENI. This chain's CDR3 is CASSGQGDQPQHF. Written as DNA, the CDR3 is TGTGCCAGCTCCGGACAGGGGGACCAGCCCCAGCATTTT.

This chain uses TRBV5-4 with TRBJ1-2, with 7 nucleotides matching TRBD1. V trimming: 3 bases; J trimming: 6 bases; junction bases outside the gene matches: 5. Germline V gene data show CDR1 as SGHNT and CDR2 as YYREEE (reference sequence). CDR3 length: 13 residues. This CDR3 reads CASSYRGGDGYTF. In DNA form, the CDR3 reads TGTGCCAGCAGCTACAGGGGAGGGGATGGCTACACCTTC.

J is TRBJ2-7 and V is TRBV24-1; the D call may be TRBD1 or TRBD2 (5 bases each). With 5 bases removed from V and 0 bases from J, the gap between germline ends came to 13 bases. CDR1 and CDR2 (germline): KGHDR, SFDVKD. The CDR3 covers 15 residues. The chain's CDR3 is CATSAGTLSSYEQYF. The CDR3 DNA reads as TGTGCCACCAGTGCCGGGACCCTAAGCTCCTACGAGCAGTACTTC.

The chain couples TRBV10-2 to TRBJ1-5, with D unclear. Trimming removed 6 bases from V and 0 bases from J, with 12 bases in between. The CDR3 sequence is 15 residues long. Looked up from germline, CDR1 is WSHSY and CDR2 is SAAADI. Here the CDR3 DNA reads TGCGCCAGCAGCCCCGACGGAGTTAGCAATCAGCCCCAGCATTTT. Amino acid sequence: CASSPDGVSNQPQHF.

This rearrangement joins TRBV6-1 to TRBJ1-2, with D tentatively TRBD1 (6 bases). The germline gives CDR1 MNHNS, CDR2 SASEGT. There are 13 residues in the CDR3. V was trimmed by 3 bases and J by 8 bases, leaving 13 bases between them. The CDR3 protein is CASSDRGDYGYTF. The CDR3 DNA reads TGTGCCAGCAGTGACAGGGGAGATTACGGCTACACCTTC.

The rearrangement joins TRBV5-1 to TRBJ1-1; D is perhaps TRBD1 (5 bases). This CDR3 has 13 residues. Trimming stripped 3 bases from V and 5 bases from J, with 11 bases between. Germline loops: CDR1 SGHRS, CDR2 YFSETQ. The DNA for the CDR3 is TGCGCCAGCAGCTCCGGGTGGGGGACTGAAGCTTTCTTT. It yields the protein CASSSGWGTEAFF.

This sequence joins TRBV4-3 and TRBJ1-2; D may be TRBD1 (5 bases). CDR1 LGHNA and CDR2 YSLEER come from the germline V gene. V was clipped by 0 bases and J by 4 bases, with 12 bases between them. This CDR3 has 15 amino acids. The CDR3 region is CASSQDTGQSYGYTF. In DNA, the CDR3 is TGCGCCAGCAGCCAAGACACGGGGCAAAGCTATGGCTACACCTTC.